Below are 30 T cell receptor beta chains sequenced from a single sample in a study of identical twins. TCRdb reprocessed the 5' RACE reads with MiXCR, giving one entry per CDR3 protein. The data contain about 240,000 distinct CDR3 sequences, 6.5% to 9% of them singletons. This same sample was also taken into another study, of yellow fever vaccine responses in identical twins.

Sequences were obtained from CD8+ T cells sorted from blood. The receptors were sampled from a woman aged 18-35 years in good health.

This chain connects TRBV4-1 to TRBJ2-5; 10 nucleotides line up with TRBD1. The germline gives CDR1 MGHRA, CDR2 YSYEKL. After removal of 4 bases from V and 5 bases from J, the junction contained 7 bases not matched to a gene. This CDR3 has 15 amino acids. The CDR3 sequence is CASSLRQGAGETQYF. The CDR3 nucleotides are TGCGCCAGCAGCCTAAGACAGGGGGCTGGCGAGACCCAGTACTTC.

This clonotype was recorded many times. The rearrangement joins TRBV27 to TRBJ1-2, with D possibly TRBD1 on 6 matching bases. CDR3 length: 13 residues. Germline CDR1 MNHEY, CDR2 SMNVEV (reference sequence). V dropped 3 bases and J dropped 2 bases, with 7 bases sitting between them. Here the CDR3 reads CASSFQGNYGYTF. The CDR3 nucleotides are TGTGCCAGCAGTTTCCAGGGGAACTATGGCTACACCTTC.

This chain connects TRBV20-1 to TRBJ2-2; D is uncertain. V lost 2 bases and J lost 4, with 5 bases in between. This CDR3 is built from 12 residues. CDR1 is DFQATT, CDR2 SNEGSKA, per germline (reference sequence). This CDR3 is CSARQITGELFF. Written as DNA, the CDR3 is TGCAGTGCTAGACAGATCACCGGGGAGCTGTTTTTT.

CDR3 in DNA: TGTGCCAGCAGCCAGAAATCGGGGACAGGGAATGAAAAACTGTTTTTT. Its protein is CASSQKSGTGNEKLFF. The V gene is TRBV3-1, the J gene TRBJ1-4; 9 bases match TRBD1. The CDR3 loop spans 16 amino acids. With V trimmed by 3 bases and J by 5 bases, 7 bases remained unmatched. Germline V gives CDR1 LGHDT, CDR2 YNNKEL (reference sequence).

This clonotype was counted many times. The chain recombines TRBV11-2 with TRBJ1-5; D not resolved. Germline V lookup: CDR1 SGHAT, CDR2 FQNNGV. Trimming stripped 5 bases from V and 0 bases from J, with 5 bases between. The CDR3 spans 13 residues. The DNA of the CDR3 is TGTGCCAGCAGCGCTAATAGCAATCAGCCCCAGCATTTT. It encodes CASSANSNQPQHF.

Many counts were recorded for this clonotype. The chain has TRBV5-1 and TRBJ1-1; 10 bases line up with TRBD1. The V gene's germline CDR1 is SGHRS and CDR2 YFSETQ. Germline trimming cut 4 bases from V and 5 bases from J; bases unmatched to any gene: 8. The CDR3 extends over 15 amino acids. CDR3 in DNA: TGCGCCAGCAGCCCCTCGACAGGGGGCGTGACTGAAGCTTTCTTT. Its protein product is CASSPSTGGVTEAFF.

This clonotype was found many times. Here the CDR3 DNA reads TGTGCCAGCAGCTTGTCTATCAGCTCCTACAATGAGCAGTTCTTC. It encodes CASSLSISSYNEQFF. The chain employs TRBV7-9 and TRBJ2-1; no reliable D call. The CDR3 is made up of 15 amino acids. Per germline, CDR1 SEHNR and CDR2 FQNEAQ (reference sequence). V lost 3 bases to trimming and J lost 0 bases, with 9 bases between them.

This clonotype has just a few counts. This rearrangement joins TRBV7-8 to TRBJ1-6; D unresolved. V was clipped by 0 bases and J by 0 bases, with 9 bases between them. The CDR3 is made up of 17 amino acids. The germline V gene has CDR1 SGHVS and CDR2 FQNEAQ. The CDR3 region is CASSLARWSSYNSPLHF. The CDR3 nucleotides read TGTGCCAGCAGCTTAGCGCGATGGAGCTCCTATAATTCACCCCTCCACTTT.

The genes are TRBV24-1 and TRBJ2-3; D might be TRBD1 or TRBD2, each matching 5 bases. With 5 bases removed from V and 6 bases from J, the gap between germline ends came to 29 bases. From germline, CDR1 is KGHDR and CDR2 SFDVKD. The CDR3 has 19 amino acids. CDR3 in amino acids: CATSGYKQAGSRLVDTQYF. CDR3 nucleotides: TGTGCCACCAGTGGATATAAACAGGCAGGGAGTCGGCTTGTTGATACGCAGTATTTT.

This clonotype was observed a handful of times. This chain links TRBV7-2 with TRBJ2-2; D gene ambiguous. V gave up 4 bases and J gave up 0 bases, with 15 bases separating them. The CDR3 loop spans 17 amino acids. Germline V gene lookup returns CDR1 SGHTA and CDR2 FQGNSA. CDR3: CASSSPMEEANTGELFF. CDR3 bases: TGTGCCAGCAGCTCTCCTATGGAAGAAGCGAACACCGGGGAGCTGTTTTTT.

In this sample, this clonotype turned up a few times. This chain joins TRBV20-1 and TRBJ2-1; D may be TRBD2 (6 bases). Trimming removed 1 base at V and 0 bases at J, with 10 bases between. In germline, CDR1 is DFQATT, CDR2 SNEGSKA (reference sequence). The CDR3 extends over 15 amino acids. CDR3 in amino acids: CSARAISGSYNEQFF. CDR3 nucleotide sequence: TGCAGTGCTAGAGCGATTAGCGGCTCCTACAATGAGCAGTTCTTC.

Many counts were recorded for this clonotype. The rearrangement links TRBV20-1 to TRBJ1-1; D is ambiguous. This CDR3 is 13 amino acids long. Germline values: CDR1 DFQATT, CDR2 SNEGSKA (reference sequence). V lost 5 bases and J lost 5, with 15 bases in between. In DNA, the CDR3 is TGCAGTGCTCCTAAGGTTCGAGGGACTGAAGCTTTCTTT. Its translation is CSAPKVRGTEAFF.

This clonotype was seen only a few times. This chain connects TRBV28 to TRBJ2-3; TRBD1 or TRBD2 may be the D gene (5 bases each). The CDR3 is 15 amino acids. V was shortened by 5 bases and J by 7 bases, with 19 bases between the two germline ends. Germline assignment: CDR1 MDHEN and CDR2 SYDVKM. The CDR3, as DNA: TGTGCCAGCAGTGTGAGGGGCGGTATGATAAATACGCAGTATTTT. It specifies CASSVRGGMINTQYF. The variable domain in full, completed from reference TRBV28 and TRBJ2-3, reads DVKVTQSSRYLVKRTGEKVFLECVQDMDHENMFWYRQDPGLGLRLIYFSYDVKMKEKGDIPEGYSVSREKKERFSLILESASTNQTSMYLCASSVRGGMINTQYFGPGTRLTVL.

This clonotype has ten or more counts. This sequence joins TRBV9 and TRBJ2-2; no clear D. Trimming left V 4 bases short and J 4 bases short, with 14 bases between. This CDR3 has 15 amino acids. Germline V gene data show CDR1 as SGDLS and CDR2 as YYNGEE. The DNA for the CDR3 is TGTGCCAGCAGCCCTCCTCTAGTTGGCACCGGGGAGCTGTTTTTT. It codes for CASSPPLVGTGELFF.

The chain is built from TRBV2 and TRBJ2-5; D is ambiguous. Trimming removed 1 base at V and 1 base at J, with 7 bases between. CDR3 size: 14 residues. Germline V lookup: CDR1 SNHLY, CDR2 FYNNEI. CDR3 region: CASSEVRTQETQYF. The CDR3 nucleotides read TGTGCCAGCAGTGAAGTTAGGACCCAAGAGACCCAGTACTTC.

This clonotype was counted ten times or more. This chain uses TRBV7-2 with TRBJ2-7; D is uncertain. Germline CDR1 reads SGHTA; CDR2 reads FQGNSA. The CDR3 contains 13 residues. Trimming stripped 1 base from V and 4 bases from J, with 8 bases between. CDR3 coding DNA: TGTGCCAGCAGCTTAGGGACCTTATACGAGCAGTACTTC. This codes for CASSLGTLYEQYF.

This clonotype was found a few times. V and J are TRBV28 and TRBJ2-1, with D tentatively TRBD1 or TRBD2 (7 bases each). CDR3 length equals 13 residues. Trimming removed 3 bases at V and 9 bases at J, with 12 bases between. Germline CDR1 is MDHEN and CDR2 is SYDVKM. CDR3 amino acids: CASSFAGGGEQFF. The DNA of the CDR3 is TGTGCCAGCAGTTTCGCAGGGGGGGGTGAGCAGTTCTTC.

CDR3 DNA: TGTGCCAGCCAGGACAGGGCCTACGAGCAGTACTTC. This gives the protein CASQDRAYEQYF. The genes are TRBV2 and TRBJ2-7, with 8 bases that match TRBD1. Germline V gives CDR1 SNHLY, CDR2 FYNNEI. The CDR3 is made up of 12 amino acids. Unmatched junction bases numbered 2, after V lost 8 bases and J lost 2 bases. The whole variable domain, filled in from reference TRBV2 and TRBJ2-7, reads EPEVTQTPSHQVTQMGQEVILRCVPISNHLYFYWYRQILGQKVEFLVSFYNNEISEKSEIFDDQFSVERPDGSNFTLKIRSTKLEDSAMYFCASQDRAYEQYFGPGTRLTVT.

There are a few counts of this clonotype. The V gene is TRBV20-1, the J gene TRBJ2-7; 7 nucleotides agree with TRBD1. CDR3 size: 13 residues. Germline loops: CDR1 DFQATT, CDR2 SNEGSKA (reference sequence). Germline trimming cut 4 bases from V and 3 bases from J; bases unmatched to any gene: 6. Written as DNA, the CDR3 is TGCAGTGCTACAGACAGGGAAGACTACGAGCAGTACTTC. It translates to CSATDREDYEQYF.

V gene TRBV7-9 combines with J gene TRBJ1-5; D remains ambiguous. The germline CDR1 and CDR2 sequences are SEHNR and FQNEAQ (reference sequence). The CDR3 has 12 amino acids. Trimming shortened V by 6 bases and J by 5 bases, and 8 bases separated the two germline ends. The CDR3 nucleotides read TGTGCCAGCAGGCTAGGAGATCAGCCCCAGCATTTT. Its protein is CASRLGDQPQHF.

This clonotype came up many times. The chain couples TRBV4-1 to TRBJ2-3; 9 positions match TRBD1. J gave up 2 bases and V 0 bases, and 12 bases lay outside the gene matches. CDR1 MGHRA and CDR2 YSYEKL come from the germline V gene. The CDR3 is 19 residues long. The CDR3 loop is CASSQEGGLDRGFTDTQYF. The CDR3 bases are TGCGCCAGCAGCCAAGAGGGGGGCCTAGACAGGGGGTTCACAGATACGCAGTATTTT.

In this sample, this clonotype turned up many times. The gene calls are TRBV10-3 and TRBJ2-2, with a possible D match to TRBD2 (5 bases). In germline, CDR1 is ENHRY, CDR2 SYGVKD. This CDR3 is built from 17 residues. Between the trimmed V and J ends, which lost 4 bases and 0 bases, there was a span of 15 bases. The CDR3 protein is CAISGPEGATNTGELFF. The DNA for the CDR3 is TGTGCCATCAGTGGCCCCGAGGGAGCGACGAACACCGGGGAGCTGTTTTTT.

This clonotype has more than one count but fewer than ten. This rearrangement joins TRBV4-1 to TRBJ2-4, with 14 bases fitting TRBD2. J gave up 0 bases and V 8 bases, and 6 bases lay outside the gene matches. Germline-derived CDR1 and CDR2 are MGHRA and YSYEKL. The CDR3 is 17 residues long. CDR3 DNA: TGCGCCAGCCGAGGACTAGCGGGGGGTCTAGCCAAAAACATTCAGTACTTC. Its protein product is CASRGLAGGLAKNIQYF.

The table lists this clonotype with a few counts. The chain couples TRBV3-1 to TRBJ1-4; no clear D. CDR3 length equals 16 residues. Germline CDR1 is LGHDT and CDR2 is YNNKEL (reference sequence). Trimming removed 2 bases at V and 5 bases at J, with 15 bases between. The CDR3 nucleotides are TGTGCCAGCAGCCAACGTCTTACCACCTTAAATGAAAAACTGTTTTTT. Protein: CASSQRLTTLNEKLFF.

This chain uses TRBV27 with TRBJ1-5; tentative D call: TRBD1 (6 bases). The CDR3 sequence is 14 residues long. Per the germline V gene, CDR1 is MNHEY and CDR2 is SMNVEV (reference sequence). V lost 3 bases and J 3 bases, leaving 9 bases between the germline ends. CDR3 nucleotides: TGTGCCAGCAGTTTCAGGGGTAACAATCAGCCCCAGCATTTT. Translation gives CASSFRGNNQPQHF.

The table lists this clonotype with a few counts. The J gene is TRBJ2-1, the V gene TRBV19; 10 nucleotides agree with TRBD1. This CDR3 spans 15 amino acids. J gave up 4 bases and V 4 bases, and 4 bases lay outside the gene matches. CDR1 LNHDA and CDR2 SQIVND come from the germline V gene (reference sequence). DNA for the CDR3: TGTGCCAGTAGTAGGCAGGGACAGGGGTACAATGAGCAGTTCTTC. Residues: CASSRQGQGYNEQFF. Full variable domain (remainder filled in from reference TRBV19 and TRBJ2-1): DGGITQSPKYLFRKEGQNVTLSCEQNLNHDAMYWYRQDPGQGLRLIYYSQIVNDFQKGDIAEGYSVSREKKESFPLTVTSAQKNPTAFYLCASSRQGQGYNEQFFGPGTRLTVL.

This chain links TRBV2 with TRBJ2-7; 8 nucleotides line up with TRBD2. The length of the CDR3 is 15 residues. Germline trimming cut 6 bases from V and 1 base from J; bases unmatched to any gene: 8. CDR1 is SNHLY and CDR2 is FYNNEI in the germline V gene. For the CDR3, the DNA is TGTGCCAGCAGGGAGAGACTAGCGCCGTCCTACGAGCAGTACTTC. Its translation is CASRERLAPSYEQYF. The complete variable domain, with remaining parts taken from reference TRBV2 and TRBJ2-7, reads EPEVTQTPSHQVTQMGQEVILRCVPISNHLYFYWYRQILGQKVEFLVSFYNNEISEKSEIFDDQFSVERPDGSNFTLKIRSTKLEDSAMYFCASRERLAPSYEQYFGPGTRLTVT.

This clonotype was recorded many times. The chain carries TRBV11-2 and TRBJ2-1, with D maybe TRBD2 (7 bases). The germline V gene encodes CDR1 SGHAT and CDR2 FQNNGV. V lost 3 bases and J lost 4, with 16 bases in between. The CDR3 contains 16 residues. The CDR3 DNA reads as TGTGCCAGCAGCTTTTATCCGGGGGGCCCGTACAATGAGCAGTTCTTC. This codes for CASSFYPGGPYNEQFF.

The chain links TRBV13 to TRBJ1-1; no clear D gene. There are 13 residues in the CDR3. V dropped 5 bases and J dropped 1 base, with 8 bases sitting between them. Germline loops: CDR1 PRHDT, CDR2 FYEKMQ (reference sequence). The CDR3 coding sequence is TGTGCCAGCAGCCGATGGGGGAACACTGAAGCTTTCTTT. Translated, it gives CASSRWGNTEAFF.

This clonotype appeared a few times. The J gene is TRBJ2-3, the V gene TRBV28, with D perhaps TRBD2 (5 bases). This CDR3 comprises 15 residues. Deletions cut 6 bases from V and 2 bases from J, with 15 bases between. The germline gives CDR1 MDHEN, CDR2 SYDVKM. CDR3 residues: CASRAWTDFTDTQYF. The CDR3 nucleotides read TGTGCCAGCAGAGCCTGGACTGACTTCACAGATACGCAGTATTTT.